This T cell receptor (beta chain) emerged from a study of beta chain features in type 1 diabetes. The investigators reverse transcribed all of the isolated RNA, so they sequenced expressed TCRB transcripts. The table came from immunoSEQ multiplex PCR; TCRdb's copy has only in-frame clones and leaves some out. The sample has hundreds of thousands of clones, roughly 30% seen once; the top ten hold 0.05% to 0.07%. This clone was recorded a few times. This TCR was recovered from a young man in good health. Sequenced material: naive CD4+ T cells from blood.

Here the CDR3 reads CSVVGGRDNTYEQYF. Here the CDR3 DNA reads TGCAGCGTTGTGGGAGGTAGGGACAACACCTACGAGCAGTACTTC. The rearrangement links TRBV29-1 to TRBJ2-7; D tentatively fits TRBD1 or TRBD2 (6 bases each). Germline values: CDR1 SQVTM, CDR2 ANQGSEA. The CDR3 length is 15 residues. V was shortened by 4 bases and J by 2 bases, with 18 bases between the two germline ends.